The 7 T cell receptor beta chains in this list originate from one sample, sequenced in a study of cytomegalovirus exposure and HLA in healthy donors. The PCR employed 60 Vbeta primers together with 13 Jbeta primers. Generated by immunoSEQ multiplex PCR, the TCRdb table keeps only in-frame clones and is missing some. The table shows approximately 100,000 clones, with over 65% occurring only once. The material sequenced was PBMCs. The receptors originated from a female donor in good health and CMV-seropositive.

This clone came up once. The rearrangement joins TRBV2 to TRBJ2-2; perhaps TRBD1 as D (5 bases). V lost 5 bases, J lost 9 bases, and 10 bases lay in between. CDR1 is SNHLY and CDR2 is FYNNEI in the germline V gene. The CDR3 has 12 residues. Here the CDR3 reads CASSLRGRELFF. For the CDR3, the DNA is TGTGCCAGCAGTTTAAGGGGTAGGGAGCTGTTTTTT.

The CDR3 coding sequence is TGTGCCAGCAGCTTAGTTAGCGGGAGCTCCTACAATGAGCAGTTCTTC. It yields the protein CASSLVSGSSYNEQFF. The genes are TRBV7-3 and TRBJ2-1; 9 positions match TRBD2. CDR3 length: 16 residues. Losses at the gene ends were 2 bases for V and 0 bases for J; bases not matched to a gene: 2. From germline, CDR1 is SGHTA and CDR2 FQGTGA. Based on the CDR3 plus reference TRBV7-3 and TRBJ2-1, the full variable domain is GAGVSQTPSNKVTEKGKYVELRCDPISGHTALYWYRQSLGQGPEFLIYFQGTGAADDSGLPNDRFFAVRPEGSVSTLKIQRTERGDSAVYLCASSLVSGSSYNEQFFGPGTRLTVL.

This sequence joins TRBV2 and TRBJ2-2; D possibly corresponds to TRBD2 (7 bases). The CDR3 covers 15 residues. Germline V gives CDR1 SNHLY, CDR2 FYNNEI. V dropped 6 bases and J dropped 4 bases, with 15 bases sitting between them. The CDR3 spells CASSPGGGSTGELFF. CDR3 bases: TGTGCCAGCAGCCCTGGGGGGGGCAGCACCGGGGAGCTGTTTTTT.

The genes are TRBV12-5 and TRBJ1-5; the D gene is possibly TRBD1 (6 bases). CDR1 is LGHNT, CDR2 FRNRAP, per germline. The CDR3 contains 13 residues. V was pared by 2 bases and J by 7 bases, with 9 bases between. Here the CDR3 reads CASGLTGSQPQHF. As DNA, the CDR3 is TGTGCTAGTGGTTTGACAGGGTCGCAGCCCCAGCATTTT.

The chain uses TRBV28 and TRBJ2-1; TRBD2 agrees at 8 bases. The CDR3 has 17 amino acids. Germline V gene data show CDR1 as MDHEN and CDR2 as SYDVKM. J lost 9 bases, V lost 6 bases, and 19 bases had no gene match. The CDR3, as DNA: TGTGCCAGCAGCGCTACTGCAGAGAGCGGGAGACAGCGTGAGCAGTTCTTC. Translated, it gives CASSATAESGRQREQFF.

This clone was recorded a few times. CDR3 protein: CASGRDSSSSYEQYF. DNA for the CDR3: TGTGCCAGCGGGCGGGACTCCTCGAGCTCCTACGAGCAGTACTTC. V usage is TRBV6-1 and J usage is TRBJ2-7; perhaps TRBD2 as D (6 bases). Germline CDR1 reads MNHNS; CDR2 reads SASEGT. V was pared by 8 bases and J by 0 bases, with 17 bases between. The CDR3 sequence is 15 residues long.

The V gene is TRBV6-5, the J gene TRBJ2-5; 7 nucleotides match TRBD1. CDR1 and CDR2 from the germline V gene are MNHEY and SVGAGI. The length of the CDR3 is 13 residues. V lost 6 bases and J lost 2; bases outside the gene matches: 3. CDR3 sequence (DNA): TGTGCCAGCAGACAGGGGTGGCAAGAGACCCAGTACTTC. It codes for CASRQGWQETQYF.